These 18 T cell receptor beta chains came from one sample sequenced in a study of cytomegalovirus exposure and HLA in healthy donors. This PCR relied on a set of 60 Vbeta primers and 13 Jbeta primers. Clones were read by immunoSEQ multiplex PCR, and TCRdb kept only the in-frame ones, dropping some. The table includes roughly 100,000 clones, 79% detected once. The sample was PBMCs. These receptors came from a man aged 50-60 years in good health and CMV-seropositive.

The chain recombines TRBV6-5 with TRBJ2-5; TRBD1 might be the D (6 bases). CDR1 MNHEY and CDR2 SVGAGI come from the germline V gene. CDR3 size: 14 residues. Trimming left V 2 bases short and J 2 bases short, with 9 bases between. DNA of the CDR3: TGTGCCAGCAGTTACCAGGACAGACAAGAGACCCAGTACTTC. Protein sequence: CASSYQDRQETQYF.

The rearrangement links TRBV5-6 to TRBJ2-5, with D hard to call. The CDR3 spans 13 residues. With 7 bases removed from V and 5 bases from J, the gap between germline ends came to 15 bases. Germline V lookup: CDR1 SGHDT, CDR2 YYEEEE. In DNA, the CDR3 is TGTGCCAGCGGAAGCCCGGGTTACGAGACCCAGTACTTC. This encodes CASGSPGYETQYF.

Here the CDR3 DNA reads TGTGCCTGGAGTATAGGGGACATTGGCTACACCTTC. Translated, it gives CAWSIGDIGYTF. The gene calls are TRBV30 and TRBJ1-2; possibly TRBD1 for D (6 bases). The CDR3 loop spans 12 amino acids. Trimming removed 2 bases at V and 7 bases at J, with 11 bases between. The V gene's germline CDR1 is GTSNPN and CDR2 SVGIG (reference sequence). The full variable domain, in which reference TRBV30 and TRBJ1-2 provide the parts outside the CDR3, is SQTIHQWPATLVQPVGSPLSLECTVEGTSNPNLYWYRQAAGRGLQLLFYSVGIGQISSEVPQNLSASRPQDRQFILSSKKLLLSDSGFYLCAWSIGDIGYTFGSGTRLTVV.

This sequence joins TRBV9 and TRBJ2-7, with D perhaps matching TRBD1 (5 bases). This CDR3 region has 15 residues. V was clipped by 1 base and J by 4 bases, with 15 bases between them. The germline gives CDR1 SGDLS, CDR2 YYNGEE. In nucleotides, the CDR3 is TGTGCCAGCAGCGTATCCTGGGGCATGGGGTACGAGCAGTACTTC. Protein product: CASSVSWGMGYEQYF.

The rearrangement links TRBV27 to TRBJ2-1; 12 nucleotides match TRBD1. The CDR3 totals 17 residues. Germline CDR1 MNHEY, CDR2 SMNVEV (reference sequence). Trimming at V came to 3 bases and at J to 8 bases, leaving 11 bases not matched to a gene. CDR3 amino acids: CASSFIRGTGGSDEQFF. The CDR3 DNA reads as TGTGCCAGCAGTTTTATAAGGGGGACAGGGGGCTCGGATGAGCAGTTCTTC.

J is TRBJ2-5 and V is TRBV28; TRBD1 matches at 8 bases. Unmatched junction bases numbered 4, after V lost 3 bases and J lost 4 bases. This CDR3 region has 14 residues. The V gene's germline CDR1 is MDHEN and CDR2 SYDVKM. DNA of the CDR3: TGTGCCAGCAGTTTCGTCGACAGGGGAGAGACCCAGTACTTC. This sequence encodes CASSFVDRGETQYF.

V usage is TRBV13 and J usage is TRBJ2-1, with TRBD2 identical over 8 bases. The ends lost 5 bases at V and 3 bases at J; junction bases unmatched: 9. Germline V gives CDR1 PRHDT, CDR2 FYEKMQ (reference sequence). This CDR3 contains 16 residues. CDR3 sequence: CASSPSGTRGYNEQFF. CDR3 DNA: TGTGCCAGCAGCCCGTCCGGGACTAGGGGCTACAATGAGCAGTTCTTC.

CDR3 bases: TGTGCCAGCAGTGAAAGCGAGTGGAATACGCAGTATTTT. Residues: CASSESEWNTQYF. This chain joins TRBV2 and TRBJ2-3, with D hard to call. Germline assignment: CDR1 SNHLY and CDR2 FYNNEI. This CDR3 is 13 amino acids long. Deletions cut 2 bases from V and 7 bases from J, with 10 bases between.

This chain uses TRBV18 with TRBJ2-7, with D maybe TRBD1 (5 bases). Trimming stripped 3 bases from V and 7 bases from J, with 13 bases between. The germline gives CDR1 KGHSH, CDR2 LQKENI. This CDR3 comprises 13 residues. The CDR3 nucleotides read TGTGCCAGCTCACCGACGGTAGGGGCGGAGCAGTACTTC. It translates to CASSPTVGAEQYF. Based on the CDR3 plus reference TRBV18 and TRBJ2-7, the full variable domain is NAGVMQNPRHLVRRRGQEARLRCSPMKGHSHVYWYRQLPEEGLKFMVYLQKENIIDESGMPKERFSAEFPKEGPSILRIQQVVRGDSAAYFCASSPTVGAEQYFGPGTRLTVT.

This sequence joins TRBV6-5 and TRBJ1-4, with TRBD1 as a possible D gene (5 bases). Trimming cost V 1 base and J 5 bases, with 8 bases left between them. The CDR3 consists of 14 residues. Germline assignment: CDR1 MNHEY and CDR2 SVGAGI. CDR3 nucleotides: TGTGCCAGCAGTTACTGGCCAGGGAATGAAAAACTGTTTTTT. The encoded protein is CASSYWPGNEKLFF.

V gene TRBV7-9 combines with J gene TRBJ2-5; D not resolved. Trimming stripped 5 bases from V and 6 bases from J, with 16 bases between. This CDR3 is 14 amino acids long. CDR1 is SEHNR, CDR2 FQNEAQ, per germline (reference sequence). This CDR3 reads CASSPTRLGKTQYF. The CDR3, as DNA: TGTGCCAGCAGCCCGACACGTCTTGGAAAGACCCAGTACTTC.

J is TRBJ2-5 and V is TRBV6-5; D unclear. Germline values: CDR1 MNHEY, CDR2 SVGAGI. Trimming removed 4 bases at V and 2 bases at J, with 11 bases between. CDR3 length: 14 residues. The CDR3 DNA reads as TGTGCCAGCAGTTCCCCCCTCCCTCAAGAGACCCAGTACTTC. Encoded protein: CASSSPLPQETQYF.

This chain joins TRBV7-2 and TRBJ2-7, with 14 bases lining up with TRBD2. Germline values: CDR1 SGHTA, CDR2 FQGNSA. The V gene end was trimmed by 4 bases and the J gene end by 7 bases; junction bases not matched to a gene: 3. The CDR3 covers 14 residues. The chain's CDR3 is CASSWGLAGEEQYF. DNA of the CDR3: TGTGCCAGCAGCTGGGGACTAGCGGGAGAGGAGCAGTACTTC.

The V gene is TRBV7-3, the J gene TRBJ2-3; the D gene is possibly TRBD2 (7 bases). Germline values: CDR1 SGHTA, CDR2 FQGTGA. With 1 base removed from V and 2 bases from J, the gap between germline ends came to 22 bases. The CDR3 runs to 19 residues. CDR3 region: CASSLKGGGGGSLTDTQYF. The DNA for the CDR3 is TGTGCCAGCAGCTTAAAGGGGGGGGGTGGCGGGAGCCTCACAGATACGCAGTATTTT.

This clone appeared a few times. The chain uses TRBV6-5 and TRBJ1-1, with D unclear. The germline V gene encodes CDR1 MNHEY and CDR2 SVGAGI. The CDR3 runs 10 residues. V was cut by 5 bases and J by 8 bases, with 6 bases left in between. In nucleotides, the CDR3 is TGTGCCAGCAGTGAACGGGAAGCTTTCTTT. It codes for CASSEREAFF.

The V gene is TRBV30, the J gene TRBJ2-2, with TRBD1 matching over 11 bases. V dropped 3 bases and J dropped 4; count of bases not matched to a gene: 1. The CDR3 has 14 residues. Germline V CDR1 and CDR2: GTSNPN, SVGIG (reference sequence). The CDR3: CAWRGTGGTGELFF. CDR3 nucleotides: TGTGCCTGGAGGGGGACAGGGGGCACCGGGGAGCTGTTTTTT.

This rearrangement joins TRBV4-2 to TRBJ2-1, with a possible D match to TRBD1 (5 bases). Germline loops: CDR1 LGHNA, CDR2 YNFKEQ. The V end lost 4 bases, the J end lost 5 bases, and 9 bases lay between the germline ends. This CDR3 is built from 13 residues. CDR3 sequence reads: CASSPQGNNEQFF. The CDR3, as DNA: TGTGCCAGCAGCCCCCAGGGTAACAATGAGCAGTTCTTC.

This clone showed up just a few times. The chain uses TRBV6-1 and TRBJ1-4, with 7 bases lining up with TRBD1. Germline CDR1 reads MNHNS; CDR2 reads SASEGT. The CDR3 has 14 amino acids. J gave up 3 bases and V 5 bases, and 3 bases lay outside the gene matches. DNA for the CDR3: TGTGCCAGCAGTACAGGGGAACCTAATGAAAAACTGTTTTTT. As protein: CASSTGEPNEKLFF.